The 9 T cell receptor beta chains reported below all come from one sample, sequenced in a study of blood T cell repertoires in COVID-19. Method: immunoSEQ multiplex PCR; TCRdb's copy keeps in-frame clones and lacks some. The sample includes under 150,000 clones, roughly 91% seen only once; the top ten take 1.5%. The specimen was peripheral blood. Receptor source: a human donor in a cohort sampled during active COVID-19.

This clone is a singleton in its sample. The genes are TRBV6-6 and TRBJ2-1; unclear D gene. Trimming stripped 5 bases from V and 6 bases from J, with 11 bases between. Germline V gives CDR1 MNHNY, CDR2 SVGAGI (reference sequence). The CDR3 has 13 amino acids. Here the CDR3 DNA reads TGTGCCAGCAGTCCTCCCCTTGTCAATGAGCAGTTCTTC. Amino acid sequence: CASSPPLVNEQFF.

This sequence joins TRBV11-2 and TRBJ1-6; TRBD1 agrees at 9 bases. Germline V gene data show CDR1 as SGHAT and CDR2 as FQNNGV. With 5 bases clipped from V and 7 bases from J, the junction kept 9 bases outside the gene matches. This CDR3 has 16 residues. CDR3: CASSPSGTGSNSPLHF. CDR3 coding DNA: TGTGCCAGCAGCCCCTCCGGGACAGGGTCAAATTCACCCCTCCACTTT.

This clone was recorded once. Here the CDR3 reads CSASAGTSTDTQYF. The CDR3 coding sequence is TGCAGTGCTAGTGCCGGGACTAGCACAGATACGCAGTATTTT. This chain links TRBV20-1 with TRBJ2-3; perhaps TRBD2 as D (6 bases). The germline V and J ends were trimmed by 3 bases and 0 bases, with 10 bases remaining between them. There are 14 residues in the CDR3. The germline gives CDR1 DFQATT, CDR2 SNEGSKA (reference sequence).

The V and J genes are TRBV3-1 (or the pseudogene TRBV3-2) and TRBJ2-2; possible D gene TRBD2, 7 bases. Trimming took 4 bases from V and 1 from J, leaving 10 bases between them. Per the germline V gene, CDR1 is LGHDT and CDR2 is YNNKEL (reference sequence). This CDR3 contains 15 residues. The DNA for the CDR3 is TGTGCCAGCAGCCCCGGGGGGCAGAACACCGGGGAGCTGTTTTTT. This sequence encodes CASSPGGQNTGELFF.

A remark on this clone: The same CDR3 arises from other DNA sequences in this sample as well. The rearrangement uses TRBV6-1 and TRBJ1-1; D is unclear. This CDR3 is 12 amino acids long. Trimming cost V 3 bases and J 7 bases, with 9 bases left between them. Germline CDR1 is MNHNS and CDR2 is SASEGT. The CDR3 is CASSEGSGEAFF. The CDR3 DNA reads TGTGCCAGCAGTGAGGGTTCGGGTGAAGCTTTCTTT.

CDR3 sequence reads: CASSQKGSGNIQYF. The CDR3 bases are TGTGCCAGCAGTCAAAAGGGGTCGGGAAACATTCAGTACTTC. The chain combines TRBV3-1 (or the pseudogene TRBV3-2) with TRBJ2-4, with TRBD1 as a possible D gene (5 bases). V lost 6 bases and J lost 6, with 15 bases in between. Germline-derived CDR1 and CDR2 are LGHDT and YNNKEL (reference sequence). CDR3 length: 14 amino acids.

This chain connects TRBV10-3 to TRBJ2-7, with TRBD2 identical over 9 bases. Germline CDR1 reads ENHRY; CDR2 reads SYGVKD. The V gene end was trimmed by 0 bases and the J gene end by 6 bases; junction bases not matched to a gene: 9. The CDR3 is 16 residues long. The CDR3 region is CAISESGASGTGEQYF. CDR3 bases: TGTGCCATCAGTGAGTCGGGGGCTAGCGGGACGGGCGAGCAGTACTTC.

The chain combines TRBV11-2 with TRBJ2-5; D is perhaps TRBD2 (6 bases). Trimming stripped 5 bases from V and 8 bases from J, with 9 bases between. The CDR3 is 11 residues long. CDR1 and CDR2 from the germline V gene are SGHAT and FQNNGV. CDR3 loop: CASSPGVTQYF. The CDR3 nucleotides are TGTGCCAGCAGCCCGGGGGTTACCCAGTACTTC.

The rearrangement joins TRBV6-5 to TRBJ1-1, with a tentative D call TRBD1 (5 bases). This CDR3 is built from 14 residues. Deletions cut 5 bases from V and 6 bases from J, with 16 bases between. Germline values: CDR1 MNHEY, CDR2 SVGAGI. Here the CDR3 reads CASSPRRVGAEAFF. CDR3 nucleotides: TGTGCCAGCAGTCCCCGCAGGGTAGGGGCTGAAGCTTTCTTT.